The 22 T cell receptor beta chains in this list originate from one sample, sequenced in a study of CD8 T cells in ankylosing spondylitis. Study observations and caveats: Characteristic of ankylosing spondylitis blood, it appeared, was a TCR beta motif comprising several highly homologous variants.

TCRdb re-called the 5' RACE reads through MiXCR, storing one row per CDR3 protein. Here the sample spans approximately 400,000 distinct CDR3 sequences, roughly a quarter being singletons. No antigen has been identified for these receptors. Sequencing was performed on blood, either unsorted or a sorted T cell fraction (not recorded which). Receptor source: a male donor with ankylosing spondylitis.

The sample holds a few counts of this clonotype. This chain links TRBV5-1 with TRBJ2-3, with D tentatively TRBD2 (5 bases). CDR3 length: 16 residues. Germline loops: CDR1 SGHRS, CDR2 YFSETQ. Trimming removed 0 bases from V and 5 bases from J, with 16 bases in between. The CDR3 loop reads CASSLARATGIDTQYF. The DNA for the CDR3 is TGCGCCAGCAGCTTGGCCCGGGCCACGGGGATAGATACGCAGTATTTT.

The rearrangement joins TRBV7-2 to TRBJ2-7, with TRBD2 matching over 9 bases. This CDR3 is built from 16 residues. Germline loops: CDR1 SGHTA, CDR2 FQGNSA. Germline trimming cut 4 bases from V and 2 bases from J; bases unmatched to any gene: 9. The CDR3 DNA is TGTGCCAGCAGCTCCGGACTAGCGATTCCTCCCTACGAGCAGTACTTC. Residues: CASSSGLAIPPYEQYF.

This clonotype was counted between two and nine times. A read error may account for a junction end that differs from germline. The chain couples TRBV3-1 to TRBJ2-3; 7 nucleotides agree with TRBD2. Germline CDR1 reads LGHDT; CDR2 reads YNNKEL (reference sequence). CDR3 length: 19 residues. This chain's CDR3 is CASSQDRPVRTGGLNAQYF. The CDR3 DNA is TGTGCCAGCAGTCAAGATAGGCCCGTCCGGACGGGAGGCCTGAATGCCCAGTATTTT.

The CDR3 DNA is TGTGCCAGCGATAGAGGTGGGGCGACGAACACTGAAGCTTTCTTT. It translates to CASDRGGATNTEAFF. The V and J genes are TRBV7-2 and TRBJ1-1; TRBD1 might be the D (5 bases). Germline-derived CDR1 and CDR2 are SGHTA and FQGNSA. Trimming stripped 8 bases from V and 1 base from J, with 17 bases between. The CDR3 loop spans 15 amino acids.

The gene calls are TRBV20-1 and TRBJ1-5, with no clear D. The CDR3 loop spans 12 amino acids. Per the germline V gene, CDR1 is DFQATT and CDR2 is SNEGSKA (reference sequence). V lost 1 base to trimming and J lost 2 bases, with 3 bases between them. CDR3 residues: CSARGRNQPQHF. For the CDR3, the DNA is TGCAGTGCTAGAGGACGCAATCAGCCCCAGCATTTT.

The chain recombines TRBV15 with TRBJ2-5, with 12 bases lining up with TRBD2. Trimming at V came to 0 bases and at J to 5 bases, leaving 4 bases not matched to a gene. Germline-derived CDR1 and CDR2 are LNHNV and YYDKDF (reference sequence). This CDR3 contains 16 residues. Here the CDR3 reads CATSRDPSGRAETQYF. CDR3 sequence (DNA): TGTGCCACCAGCAGAGATCCTAGCGGGAGGGCCGAGACCCAGTACTTC.

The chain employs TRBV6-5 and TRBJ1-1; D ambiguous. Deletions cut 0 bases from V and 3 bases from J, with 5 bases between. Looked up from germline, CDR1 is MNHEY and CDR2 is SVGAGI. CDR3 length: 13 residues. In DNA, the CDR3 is TGTGCCAGCAGTTACTCCCTCCACACTGAAGCTTTCTTT. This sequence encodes CASSYSLHTEAFF.

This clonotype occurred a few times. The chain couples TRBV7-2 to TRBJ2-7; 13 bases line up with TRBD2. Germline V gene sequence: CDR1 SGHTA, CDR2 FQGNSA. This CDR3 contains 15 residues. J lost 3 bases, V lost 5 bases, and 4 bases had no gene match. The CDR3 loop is CASSVGTSGIYEQYV. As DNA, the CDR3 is TGTGCCAGCAGCGTAGGGACTAGCGGGATCTACGAGCAGTACGTC.

The CDR3 DNA sequence: TGTGCCAGCTCGCTGGGACTTCAGAACACTGAAGCTTTCTTT. The encoded protein is CASSLGLQNTEAFF. The rearrangement uses TRBV18 and TRBJ1-1; D may be TRBD1 (5 bases). Trimming left V 6 bases short and J 1 base short, with 12 bases between. Germline V gene data show CDR1 as KGHSH and CDR2 as LQKENI. This CDR3 comprises 14 residues.

CDR3 nucleotides: TGTGCCTGGAGTGTGGGAGGGAGCACCGGGGAGCTGTTTTTT. This encodes CAWSVGGSTGELFF. The V gene is TRBV30, the J gene TRBJ2-2; 7 bases align to TRBD2. There are 14 residues in the CDR3. Unmatched junction bases numbered 2, after V lost 0 bases and J lost 4 bases. Germline CDR1 reads GTSNPN; CDR2 reads SVGIG (reference sequence).

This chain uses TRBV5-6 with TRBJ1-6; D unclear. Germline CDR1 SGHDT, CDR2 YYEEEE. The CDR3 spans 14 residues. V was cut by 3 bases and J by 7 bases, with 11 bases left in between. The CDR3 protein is CASSSGRGNSPLHF. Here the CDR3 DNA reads TGTGCCAGCAGCTCCGGACGCGGGAATTCACCCCTCCACTTT.

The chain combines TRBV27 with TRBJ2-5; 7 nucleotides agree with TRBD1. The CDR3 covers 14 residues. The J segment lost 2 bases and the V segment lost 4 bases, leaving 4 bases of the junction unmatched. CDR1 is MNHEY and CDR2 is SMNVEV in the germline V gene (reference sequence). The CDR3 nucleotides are TGTGCCAGCAGTTGGCGACAGGGACAAGAGACCCAGTACTTC. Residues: CASSWRQGQETQYF.

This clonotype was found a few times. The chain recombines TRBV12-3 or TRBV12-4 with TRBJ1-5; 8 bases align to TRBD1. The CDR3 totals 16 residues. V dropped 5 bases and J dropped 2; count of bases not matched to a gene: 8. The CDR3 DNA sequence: TGTGCCAGCAGTACAGGACAGGGCGAGGGCAATCAGCCCCAGCATTTT. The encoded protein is CASSTGQGEGNQPQHF.

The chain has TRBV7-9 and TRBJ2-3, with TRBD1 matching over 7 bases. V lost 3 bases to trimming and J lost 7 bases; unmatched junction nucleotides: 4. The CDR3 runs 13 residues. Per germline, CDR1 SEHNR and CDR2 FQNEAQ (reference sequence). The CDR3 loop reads CASSFGDSNTQYF. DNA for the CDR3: TGTGCCAGCAGCTTTGGGGACAGTAATACGCAGTATTTT.

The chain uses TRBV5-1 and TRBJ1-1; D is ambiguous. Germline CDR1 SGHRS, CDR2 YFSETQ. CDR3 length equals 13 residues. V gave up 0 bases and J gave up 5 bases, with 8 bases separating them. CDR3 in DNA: TGCGCCAGCAGCTTGGCCGAGACAACTGAAGCTTTCTTT. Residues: CASSLAETTEAFF.

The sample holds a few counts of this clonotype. CDR3 bases: TGTGCCAGCAGTTCCGGGTTCCACAATGAGCAGTTCTTC. Residues: CASSSGFHNEQFF. J is TRBJ2-1 and V is TRBV12-3 or TRBV12-4; D is unresolved. Trimming pared 4 bases from V and 5 bases from J, leaving 9 bases between. The CDR3 runs 13 residues.

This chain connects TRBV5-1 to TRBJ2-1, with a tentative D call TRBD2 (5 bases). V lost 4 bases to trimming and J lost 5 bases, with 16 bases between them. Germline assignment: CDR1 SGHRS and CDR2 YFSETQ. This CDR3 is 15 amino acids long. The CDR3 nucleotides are TGCGCCAGCAGCACGGACGTCGGGATCCACAATGAGCAGTTCTTC. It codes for CASSTDVGIHNEQFF.

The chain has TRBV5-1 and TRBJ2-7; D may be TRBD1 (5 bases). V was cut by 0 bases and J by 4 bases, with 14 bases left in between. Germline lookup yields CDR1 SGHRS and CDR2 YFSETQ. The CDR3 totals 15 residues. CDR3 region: CASSLDGSTGYEQYF. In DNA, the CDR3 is TGCGCCAGCAGCTTGGATGGCAGTACAGGTTACGAGCAGTACTTC.

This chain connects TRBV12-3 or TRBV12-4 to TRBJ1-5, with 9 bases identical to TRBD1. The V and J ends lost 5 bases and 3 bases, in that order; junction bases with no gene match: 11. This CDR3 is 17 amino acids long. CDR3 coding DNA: TGTGCCAGCAGTGCATCAACAGGGGGCACATTCAATCAGCCCCAGCATTTT. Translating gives CASSASTGGTFNQPQHF.

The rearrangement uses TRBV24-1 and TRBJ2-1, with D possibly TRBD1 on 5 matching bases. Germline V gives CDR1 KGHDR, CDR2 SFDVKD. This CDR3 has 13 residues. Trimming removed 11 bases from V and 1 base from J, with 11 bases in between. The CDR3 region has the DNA TGTGCCATTTCAGGGTCTTCCTACAATGAGCAGTTCTTC. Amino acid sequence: CAISGSSYNEQFF.

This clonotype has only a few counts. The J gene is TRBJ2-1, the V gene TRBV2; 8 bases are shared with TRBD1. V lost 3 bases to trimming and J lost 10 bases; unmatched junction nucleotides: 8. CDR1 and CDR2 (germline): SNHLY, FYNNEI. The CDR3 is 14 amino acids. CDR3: CASSENRGTEEQFF. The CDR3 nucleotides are TGTGCCAGCAGTGAGAACAGGGGGACGGAGGAGCAGTTCTTC. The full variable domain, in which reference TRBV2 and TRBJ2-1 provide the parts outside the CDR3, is EPEVTQTPSHQVTQMGQEVILRCVPISNHLYFYWYRQILGQKVEFLVSFYNNEISEKSEIFDDQFSVERPDGSNFTLKIRSTKLEDSAMYFCASSENRGTEEQFFGPGTRLTVL.

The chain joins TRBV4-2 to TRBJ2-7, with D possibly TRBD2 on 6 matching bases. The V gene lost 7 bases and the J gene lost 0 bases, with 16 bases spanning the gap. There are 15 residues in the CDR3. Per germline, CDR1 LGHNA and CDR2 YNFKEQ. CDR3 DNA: TGTGCCAGCACACCGGGAGCTTATAGCTCCTACGAGCAGTACTTC. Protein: CASTPGAYSSYEQYF.